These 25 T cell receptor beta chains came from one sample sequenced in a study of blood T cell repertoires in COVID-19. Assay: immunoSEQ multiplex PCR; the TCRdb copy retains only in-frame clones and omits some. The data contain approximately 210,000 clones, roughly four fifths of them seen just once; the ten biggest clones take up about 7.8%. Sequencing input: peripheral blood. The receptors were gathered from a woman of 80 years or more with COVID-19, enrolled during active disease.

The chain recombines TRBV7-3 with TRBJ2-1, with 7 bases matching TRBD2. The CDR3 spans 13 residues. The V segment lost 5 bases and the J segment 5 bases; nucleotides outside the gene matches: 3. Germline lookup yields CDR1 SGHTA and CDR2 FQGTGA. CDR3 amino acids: CASSRTSDNEQFF. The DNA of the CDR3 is TGTGCCAGCAGCCGTACTAGCGACAATGAGCAGTTCTTC.

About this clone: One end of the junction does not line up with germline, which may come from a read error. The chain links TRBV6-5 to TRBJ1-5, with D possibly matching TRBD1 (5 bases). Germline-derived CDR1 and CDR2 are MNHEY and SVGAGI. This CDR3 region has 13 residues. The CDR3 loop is CASGSTPQGPLHF. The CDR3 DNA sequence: TGTGCCAGCGGCTCTACCCCCCAGGGCCCCCTGCATTTT.

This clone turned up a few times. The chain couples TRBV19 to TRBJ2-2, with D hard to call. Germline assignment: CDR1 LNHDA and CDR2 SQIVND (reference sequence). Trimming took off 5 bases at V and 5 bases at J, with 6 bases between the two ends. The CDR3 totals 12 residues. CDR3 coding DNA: TGTGCCAGTAGTTACGGGACCGGGGAGCTGTTTTTT. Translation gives CASSYGTGELFF.

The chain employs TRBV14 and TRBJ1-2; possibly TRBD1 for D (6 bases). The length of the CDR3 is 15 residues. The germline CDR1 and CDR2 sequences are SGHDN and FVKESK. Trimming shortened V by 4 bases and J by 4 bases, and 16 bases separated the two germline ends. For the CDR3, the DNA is TGTGCCAGCAGCCGATTCGCAGGGGAGGGCTATGGCTACACCTTC. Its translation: CASSRFAGEGYGYTF.

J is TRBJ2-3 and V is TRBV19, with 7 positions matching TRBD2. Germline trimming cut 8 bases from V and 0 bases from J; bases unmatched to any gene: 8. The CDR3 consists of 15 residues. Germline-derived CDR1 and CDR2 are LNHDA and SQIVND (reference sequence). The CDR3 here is CASHPSGTSTDTQYF. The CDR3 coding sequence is TGTGCCAGTCACCCTAGCGGAACTAGCACAGATACGCAGTATTTT.

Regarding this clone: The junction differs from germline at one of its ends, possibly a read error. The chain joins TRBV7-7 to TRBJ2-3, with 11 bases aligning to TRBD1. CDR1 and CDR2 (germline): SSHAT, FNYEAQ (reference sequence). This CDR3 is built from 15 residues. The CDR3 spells CASSLGQGATDTQYF. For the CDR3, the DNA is TGTGCTAGCAGTCTCGGACAGGGGGCGACAGATACGCAGTATTTT.

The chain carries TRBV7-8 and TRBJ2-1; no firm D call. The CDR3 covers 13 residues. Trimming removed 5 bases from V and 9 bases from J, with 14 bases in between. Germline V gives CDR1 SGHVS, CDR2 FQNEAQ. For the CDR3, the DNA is TGTGCCAGCAGCCCGCGATCTAACGGTGAGCAGTTCTTC. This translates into CASSPRSNGEQFF.

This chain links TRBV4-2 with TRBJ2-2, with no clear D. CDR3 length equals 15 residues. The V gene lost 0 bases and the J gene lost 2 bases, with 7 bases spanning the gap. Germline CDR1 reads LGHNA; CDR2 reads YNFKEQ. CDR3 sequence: CASSQDPVNTGELFF. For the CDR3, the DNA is TGTGCCAGCAGCCAAGACCCCGTTAACACCGGGGAGCTGTTTTTT.

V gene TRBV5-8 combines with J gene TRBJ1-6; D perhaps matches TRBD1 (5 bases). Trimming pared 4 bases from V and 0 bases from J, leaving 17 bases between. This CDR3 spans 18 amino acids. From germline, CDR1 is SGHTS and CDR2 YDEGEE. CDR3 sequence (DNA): TGTGCCAGCAGCCCGAACCCGACAGTGAGCTCCTATAATTCACCCCTCCACTTT. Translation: CASSPNPTVSSYNSPLHF.

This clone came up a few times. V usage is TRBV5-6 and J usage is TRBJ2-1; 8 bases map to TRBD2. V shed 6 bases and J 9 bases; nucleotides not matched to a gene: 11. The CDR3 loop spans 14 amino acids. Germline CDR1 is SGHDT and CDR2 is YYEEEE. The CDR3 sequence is CASTSGGGSGEQFF. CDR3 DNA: TGTGCCAGCACCTCCGGGGGGGGCTCCGGTGAGCAGTTCTTC.

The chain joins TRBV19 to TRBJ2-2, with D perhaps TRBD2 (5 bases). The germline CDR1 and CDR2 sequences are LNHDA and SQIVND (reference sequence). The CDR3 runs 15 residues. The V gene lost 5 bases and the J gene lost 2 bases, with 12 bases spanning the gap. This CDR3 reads CASSGGSGNTGELFF. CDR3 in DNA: TGTGCCAGTAGTGGAGGATCTGGAAACACCGGGGAGCTGTTTTTT.

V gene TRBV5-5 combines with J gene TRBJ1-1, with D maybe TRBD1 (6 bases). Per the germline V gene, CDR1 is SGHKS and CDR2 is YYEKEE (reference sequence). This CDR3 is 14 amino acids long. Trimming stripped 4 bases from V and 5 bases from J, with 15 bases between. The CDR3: CASSKGVGDTEAFF. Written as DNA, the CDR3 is TGTGCCAGCAGCAAGGGGGTTGGAGATACTGAAGCTTTCTTT. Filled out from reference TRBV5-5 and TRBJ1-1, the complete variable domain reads DAGVTQSPTHLIKTRGQQVTLRCSPISGHKSVSWYQQVLGQGPQFIFQYYEKEERGRGNFPDRFSARQFPNYSSELNVNALLLGDSALYLCASSKGVGDTEAFFGQGTRLTVV.

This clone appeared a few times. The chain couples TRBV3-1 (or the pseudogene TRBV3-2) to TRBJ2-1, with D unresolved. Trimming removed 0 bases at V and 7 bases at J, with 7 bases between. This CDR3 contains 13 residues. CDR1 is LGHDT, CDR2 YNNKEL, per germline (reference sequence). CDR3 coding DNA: TGTGCCAGCAGCCAAGATCGGTCAAATGAGCAGTTCTTC. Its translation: CASSQDRSNEQFF.

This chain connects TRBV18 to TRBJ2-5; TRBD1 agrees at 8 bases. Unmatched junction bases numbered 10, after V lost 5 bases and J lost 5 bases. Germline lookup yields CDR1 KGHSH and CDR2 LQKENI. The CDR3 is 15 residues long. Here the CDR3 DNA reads TGTGCCAGCTCATCGGGGACAGGTGGAAGGGAGACCCAGTACTTC. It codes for CASSSGTGGRETQYF.

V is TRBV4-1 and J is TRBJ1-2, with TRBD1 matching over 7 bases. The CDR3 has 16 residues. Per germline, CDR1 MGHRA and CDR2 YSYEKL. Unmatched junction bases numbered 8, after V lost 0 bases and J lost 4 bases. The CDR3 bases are TGCGCCAGCAGCCAAGATCTGCCGGGACAGTCCTATGGCTACACCTTC. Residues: CASSQDLPGQSYGYTF.

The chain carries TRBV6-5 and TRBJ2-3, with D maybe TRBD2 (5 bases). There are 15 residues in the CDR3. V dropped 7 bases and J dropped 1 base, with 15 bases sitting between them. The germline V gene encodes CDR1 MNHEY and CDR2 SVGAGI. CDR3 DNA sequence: TGTGCCAGCACTAGACTCCCGGAGGGCACAGATACGCAGTATTTT. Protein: CASTRLPEGTDTQYF.

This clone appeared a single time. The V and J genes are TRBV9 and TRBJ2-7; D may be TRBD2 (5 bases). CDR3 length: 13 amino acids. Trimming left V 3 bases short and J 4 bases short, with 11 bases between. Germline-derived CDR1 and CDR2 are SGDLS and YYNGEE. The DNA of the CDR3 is TGTGCCAGCAGCGCGGGGTGGGCGTACGAGCAGTACTTC. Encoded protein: CASSAGWAYEQYF.

The CDR3 coding sequence is TGTGCCAGCAGCGGAGCCTACGAGCAGTACTTC. Its translation: CASSGAYEQYF. The chain recombines TRBV6-6 with TRBJ2-7; D is unclear. Trimming left V 6 bases short and J 2 bases short, with 5 bases between. The V gene's germline CDR1 is MNHNY and CDR2 SVGAGI (reference sequence). The CDR3 sequence is 11 residues long.

CDR3 DNA: TGTGCCAGCAGCTTAACCACGTCACAGGGGGAGACCCAGTACTTC. This codes for CASSLTTSQGETQYF. This chain joins TRBV7-3 and TRBJ2-5; 7 nucleotides line up with TRBD1. This CDR3 is built from 15 residues. Germline CDR1 is SGHTA and CDR2 is FQGTGA. V was pared by 0 bases and J by 5 bases, with 6 bases of the junction left unmatched.

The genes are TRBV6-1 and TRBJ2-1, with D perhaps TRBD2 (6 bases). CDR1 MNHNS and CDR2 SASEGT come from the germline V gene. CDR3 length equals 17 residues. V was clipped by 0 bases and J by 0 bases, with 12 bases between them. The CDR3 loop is CASSEAPAGRSYNEQFF. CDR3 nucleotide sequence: TGTGCCAGCAGTGAAGCGCCGGCGGGGCGCTCCTACAATGAGCAGTTCTTC.

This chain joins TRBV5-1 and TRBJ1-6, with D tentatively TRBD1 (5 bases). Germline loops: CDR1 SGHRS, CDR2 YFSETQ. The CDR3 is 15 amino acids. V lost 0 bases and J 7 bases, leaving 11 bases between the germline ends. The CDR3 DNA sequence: TGCGCCAGCAGCTTGGCTCCAAAGGGGAATTCACCCCTCCACTTT. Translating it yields CASSLAPKGNSPLHF. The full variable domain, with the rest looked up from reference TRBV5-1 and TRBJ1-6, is KAGVTQTPRYLIKTRGQQVTLSCSPISGHRSVSWYQQTPGQGLQFLFEYFSETQRNKGNFPGRFSGRQFSNSRSEMNVSTLELGDSALYLCASSLAPKGNSPLHFGNGTRLTVT.

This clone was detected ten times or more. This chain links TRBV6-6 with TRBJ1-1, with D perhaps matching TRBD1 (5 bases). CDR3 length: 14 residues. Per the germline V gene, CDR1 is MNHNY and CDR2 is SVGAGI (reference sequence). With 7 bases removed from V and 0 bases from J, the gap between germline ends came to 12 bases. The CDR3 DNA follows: TGTGCCAGCATCTGGTGGGGGGTGAACACTGAAGCTTTCTTT. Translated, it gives CASIWWGVNTEAFF.

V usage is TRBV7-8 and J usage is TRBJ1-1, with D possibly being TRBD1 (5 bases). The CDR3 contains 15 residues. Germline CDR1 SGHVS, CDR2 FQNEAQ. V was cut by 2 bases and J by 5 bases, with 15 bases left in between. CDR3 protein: CASSLPRQSKTEAFF. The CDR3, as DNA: TGTGCCAGCAGCTTACCCAGACAGAGCAAGACTGAAGCTTTCTTT.

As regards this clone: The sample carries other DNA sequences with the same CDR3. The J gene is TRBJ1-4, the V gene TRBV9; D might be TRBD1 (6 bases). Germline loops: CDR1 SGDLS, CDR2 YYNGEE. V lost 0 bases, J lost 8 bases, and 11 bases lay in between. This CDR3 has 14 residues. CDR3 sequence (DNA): TGTGCCAGCAGCGTAGGGCAAGGGGGAGAAAAACTGTTTTTT. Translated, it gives CASSVGQGGEKLFF.

CDR3 bases: TGTGCCAGCAGCGCGGACAGGGGGAATTCACCCCTCCACTTT. As protein: CASSADRGNSPLHF. This sequence joins TRBV7-9 and TRBJ1-6; TRBD1 agrees at 10 bases. Germline assignment: CDR1 SEHNR and CDR2 FQNEAQ (reference sequence). The CDR3 spans 14 residues. J lost 7 bases, V lost 5 bases, and 2 bases had no gene match.